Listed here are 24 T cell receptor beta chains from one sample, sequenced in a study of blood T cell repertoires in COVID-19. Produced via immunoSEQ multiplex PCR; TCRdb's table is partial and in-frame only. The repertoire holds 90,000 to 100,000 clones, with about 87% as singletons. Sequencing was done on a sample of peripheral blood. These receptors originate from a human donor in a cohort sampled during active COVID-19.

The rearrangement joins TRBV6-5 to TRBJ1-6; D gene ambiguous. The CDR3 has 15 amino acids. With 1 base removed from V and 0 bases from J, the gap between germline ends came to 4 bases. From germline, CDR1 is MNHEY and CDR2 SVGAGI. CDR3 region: CASSYWSSYNSPLHF. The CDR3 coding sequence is TGTGCCAGCAGTTACTGGAGCTCCTATAATTCACCCCTCCACTTT.

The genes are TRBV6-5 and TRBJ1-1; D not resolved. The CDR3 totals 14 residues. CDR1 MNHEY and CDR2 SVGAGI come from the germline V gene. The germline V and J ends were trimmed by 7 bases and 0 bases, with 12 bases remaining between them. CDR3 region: CASKGRRMNTEAFF. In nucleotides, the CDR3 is TGTGCCAGCAAAGGGAGGCGGATGAACACTGAAGCTTTCTTT.

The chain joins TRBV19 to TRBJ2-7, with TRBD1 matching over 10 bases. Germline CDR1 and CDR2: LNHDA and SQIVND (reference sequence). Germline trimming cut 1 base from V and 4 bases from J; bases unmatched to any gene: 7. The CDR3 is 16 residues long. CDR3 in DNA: TGTGCCAGTAGTATAGGTTCCGGACAGGGGGTATACGAGCAGTACTTC. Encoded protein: CASSIGSGQGVYEQYF.

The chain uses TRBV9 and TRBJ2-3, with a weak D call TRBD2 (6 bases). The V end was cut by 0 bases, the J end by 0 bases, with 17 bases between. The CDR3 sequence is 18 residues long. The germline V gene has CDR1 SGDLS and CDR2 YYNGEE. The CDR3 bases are TGTGCCAGCAGCGTAGGGGGGAGGTCCCGCTTGAGCACAGATACGCAGTATTTT. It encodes CASSVGGRSRLSTDTQYF.

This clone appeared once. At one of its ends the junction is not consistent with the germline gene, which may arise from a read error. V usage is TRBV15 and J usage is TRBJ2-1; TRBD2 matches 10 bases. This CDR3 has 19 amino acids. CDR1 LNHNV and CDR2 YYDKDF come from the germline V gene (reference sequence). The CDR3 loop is CATSIPGLSGRASRALQVF. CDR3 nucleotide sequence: TGTGCCACCAGCATCCCAGGATTGAGCGGGAGGGCTAGTAGGGCACTTCAGGTCTTC.

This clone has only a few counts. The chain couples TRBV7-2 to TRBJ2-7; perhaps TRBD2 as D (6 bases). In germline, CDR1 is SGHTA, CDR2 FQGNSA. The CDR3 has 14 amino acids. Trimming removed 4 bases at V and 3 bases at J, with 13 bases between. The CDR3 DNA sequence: TGTGCCAGCAGCTCGACTAGGATGAGCTACGAGCAGTACTTC. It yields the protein CASSSTRMSYEQYF.

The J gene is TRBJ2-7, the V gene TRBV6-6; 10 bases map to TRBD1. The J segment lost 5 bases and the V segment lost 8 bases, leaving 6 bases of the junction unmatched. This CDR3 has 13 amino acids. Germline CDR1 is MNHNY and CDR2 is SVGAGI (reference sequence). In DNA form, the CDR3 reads TGTGCCAGCGGAACCGGGACAGGGGACGAGCAGTACTTC. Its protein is CASGTGTGDEQYF.

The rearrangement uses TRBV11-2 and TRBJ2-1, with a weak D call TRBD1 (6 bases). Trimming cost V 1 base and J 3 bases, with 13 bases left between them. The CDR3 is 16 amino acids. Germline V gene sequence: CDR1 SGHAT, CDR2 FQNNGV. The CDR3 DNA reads TGTGCCAGCAGCTTAGTCCCCGGACAGCTCTACAATGAGCAGTTCTTC. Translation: CASSLVPGQLYNEQFF. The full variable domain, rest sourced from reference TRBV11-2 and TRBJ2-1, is EAGVAQSPRYKIIEKRQSVAFWCNPISGHATLYWYQQILGQGPKLLIQFQNNGVVDDSQLPKDRFSAERLKGVDSTLKIQPAKLEDSAVYLCASSLVPGQLYNEQFFGPGTRLTVL.

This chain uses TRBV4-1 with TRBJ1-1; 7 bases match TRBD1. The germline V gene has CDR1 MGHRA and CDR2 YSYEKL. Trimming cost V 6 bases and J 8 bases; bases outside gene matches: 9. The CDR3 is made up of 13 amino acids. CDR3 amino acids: CASSLGQVEEAFF. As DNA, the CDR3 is TGCGCCAGCAGTCTCGGACAGGTTGAAGAAGCTTTCTTT.

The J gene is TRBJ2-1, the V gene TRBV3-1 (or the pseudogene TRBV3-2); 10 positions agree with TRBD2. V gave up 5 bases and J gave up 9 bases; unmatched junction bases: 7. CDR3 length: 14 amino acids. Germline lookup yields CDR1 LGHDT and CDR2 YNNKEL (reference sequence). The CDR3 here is CASSSSGGAGEQFF. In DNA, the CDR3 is TGTGCCAGCAGCTCAAGCGGGGGGGCGGGTGAGCAGTTCTTC.

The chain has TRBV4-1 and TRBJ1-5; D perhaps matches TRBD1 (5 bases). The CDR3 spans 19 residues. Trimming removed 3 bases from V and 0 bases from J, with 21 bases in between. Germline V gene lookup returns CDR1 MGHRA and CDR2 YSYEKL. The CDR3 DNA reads TGCGCCAGCAGCCAGCGATCGAATTGGGGGGACTATAGCAATCAGCCCCAGCATTTT. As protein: CASSQRSNWGDYSNQPQHF.

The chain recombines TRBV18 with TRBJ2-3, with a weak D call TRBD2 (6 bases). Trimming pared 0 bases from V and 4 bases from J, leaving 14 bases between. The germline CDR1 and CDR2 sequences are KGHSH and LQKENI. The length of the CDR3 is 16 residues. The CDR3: CASSPPDGSKADTQYF. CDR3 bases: TGTGCCAGCTCACCACCGGACGGGAGTAAGGCAGATACGCAGTATTTT.

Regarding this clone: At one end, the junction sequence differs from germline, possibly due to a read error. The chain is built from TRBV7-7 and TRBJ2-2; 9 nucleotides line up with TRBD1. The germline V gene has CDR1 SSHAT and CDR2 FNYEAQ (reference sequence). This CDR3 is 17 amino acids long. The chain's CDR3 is CASSSATGGAGTGELFF. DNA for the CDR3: TGTGCTAGCAGCTCAGCAACAGGGGGCGCCGGGACCGGGGAGCTGTTTTTT. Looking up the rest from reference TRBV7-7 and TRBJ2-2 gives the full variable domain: GAGVSQSPRYKVTKRGQDVTLRCDPISSHATLYWYQQALGQGPEFLTYFNYEAQPDKSGLPSDRFSAERPEGSISTLTIQRTEQRDSAMYRCASSSATGGAGTGELFFGEGSRLTVL.

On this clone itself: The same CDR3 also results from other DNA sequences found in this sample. This CDR3 reads CASREQGAGEKLFF. CDR3 coding DNA: TGTGCCAGCAGGGAACAGGGGGCGGGTGAAAAACTGTTTTTT. The rearrangement uses TRBV2 and TRBJ1-4; 9 positions match TRBD1. Germline-derived CDR1 and CDR2 are SNHLY and FYNNEI. This CDR3 has 14 amino acids. The J segment lost 7 bases and the V segment lost 6 bases, leaving 6 bases of the junction unmatched. Looking up the rest from reference TRBV2 and TRBJ1-4 gives the full variable domain: EPEVTQTPSHQVTQMGQEVILRCVPISNHLYFYWYRQILGQKVEFLVSFYNNEISEKSEIFDDQFSVERPDGSNFTLKIRSTKLEDSAMYFCASREQGAGEKLFFGSGTQLSVL.

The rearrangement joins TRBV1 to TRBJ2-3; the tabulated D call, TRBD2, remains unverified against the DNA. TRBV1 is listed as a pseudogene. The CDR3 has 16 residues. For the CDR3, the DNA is TGCACCAGCAGCCAAGAAGCGGGGGGGTGCACAGATACGCAGTATTTT. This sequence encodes CTSSQEAGGCTDTQYF.

The CDR3 DNA sequence: TGTGCCAGCAGCCTAATTAGCGGGGGAAACTACAATGAGCAGTTCTTC. Protein product: CASSLISGGNYNEQFF. The J gene is TRBJ2-1, the V gene TRBV7-2; TRBD2 matches at 9 bases. Germline CDR1 and CDR2: SGHTA and FQGNSA. V lost 5 bases and J lost 3; bases outside the gene matches: 8. The CDR3 totals 16 residues. Full variable domain (outside the CDR3, taken from reference TRBV7-2 and TRBJ2-1): GAGVSQSPSNKVTEKGKDVELRCDPISGHTALYWYRQSLGQGLEFLIYFQGNSAPDKSGLPSDRFSAERTGGSVSTLTIQRTQQEDSAVYLCASSLISGGNYNEQFFGPGTRLTVL.

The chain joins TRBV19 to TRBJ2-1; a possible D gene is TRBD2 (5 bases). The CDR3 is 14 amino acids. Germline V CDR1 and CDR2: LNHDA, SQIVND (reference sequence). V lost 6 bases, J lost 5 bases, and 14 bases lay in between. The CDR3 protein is CASRLRGSDNEQFF. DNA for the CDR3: TGTGCCAGTAGACTCCGGGGTTCCGACAATGAGCAGTTCTTC.

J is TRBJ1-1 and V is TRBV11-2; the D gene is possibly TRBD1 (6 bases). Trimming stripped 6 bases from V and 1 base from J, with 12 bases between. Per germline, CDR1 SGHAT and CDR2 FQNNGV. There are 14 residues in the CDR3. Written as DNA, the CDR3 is TGTGCCAGCAGTTTGGGGGCGGCGAACACTGAAGCTTTCTTT. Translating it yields CASSLGAANTEAFF. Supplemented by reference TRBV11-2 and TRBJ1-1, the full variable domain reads EAGVAQSPRYKIIEKRQSVAFWCNPISGHATLYWYQQILGQGPKLLIQFQNNGVVDDSQLPKDRFSAERLKGVDSTLKIQPAKLEDSAVYLCASSLGAANTEAFFGQGTRLTVV.

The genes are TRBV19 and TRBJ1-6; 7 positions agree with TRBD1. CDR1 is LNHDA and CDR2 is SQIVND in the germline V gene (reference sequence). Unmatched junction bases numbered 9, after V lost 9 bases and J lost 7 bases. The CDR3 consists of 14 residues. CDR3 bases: TGTGCCAGCGCAAGCGCAGGGGGAAATTCACCCCTCCACTTT. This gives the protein CASASAGGNSPLHF.

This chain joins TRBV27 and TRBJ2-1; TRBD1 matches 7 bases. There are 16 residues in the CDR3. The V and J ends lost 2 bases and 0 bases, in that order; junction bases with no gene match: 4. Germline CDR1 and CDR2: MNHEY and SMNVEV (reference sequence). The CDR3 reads CASSLEGGNSYNEQFF. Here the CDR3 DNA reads TGTGCCAGCAGTTTAGAAGGGGGCAACTCCTACAATGAGCAGTTCTTC.

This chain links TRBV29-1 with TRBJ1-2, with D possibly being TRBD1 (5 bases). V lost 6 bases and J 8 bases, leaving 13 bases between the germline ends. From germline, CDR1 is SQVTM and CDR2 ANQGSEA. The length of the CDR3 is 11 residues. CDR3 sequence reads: CSVLGVYGYTF. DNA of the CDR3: TGCAGCGTCCTAGGGGTTTACGGCTACACCTTC. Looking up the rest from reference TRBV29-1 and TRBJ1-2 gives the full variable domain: SAVISQKPSRDICQRGTSLTIQCQVDSQVTMMFWYRQQPGQSLTLIATANQGSEATYESGFVIDKFPISRPNLTFSTLTVSNMSPEDSSIYLCSVLGVYGYTFGSGTRLTVV.

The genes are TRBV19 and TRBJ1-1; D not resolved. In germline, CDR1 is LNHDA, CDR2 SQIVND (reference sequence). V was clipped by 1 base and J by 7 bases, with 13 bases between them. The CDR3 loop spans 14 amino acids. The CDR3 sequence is CASSIVLSPGEAFF. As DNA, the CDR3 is TGTGCCAGTAGTATAGTCCTTTCTCCGGGTGAAGCTTTCTTT.

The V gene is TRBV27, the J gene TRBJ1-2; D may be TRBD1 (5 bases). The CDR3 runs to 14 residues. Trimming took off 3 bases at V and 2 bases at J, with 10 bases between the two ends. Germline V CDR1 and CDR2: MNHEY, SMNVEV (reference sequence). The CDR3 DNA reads TGTGCCAGCAGTTTTGGAGGGGCAAACTATGGCTACACCTTC. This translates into CASSFGGANYGYTF.

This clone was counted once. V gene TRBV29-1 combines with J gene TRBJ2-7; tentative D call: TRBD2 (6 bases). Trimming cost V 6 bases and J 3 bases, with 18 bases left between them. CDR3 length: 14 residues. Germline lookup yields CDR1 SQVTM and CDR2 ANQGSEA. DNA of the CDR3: TGCAGCGTGGGGACCGGGCTGCGGGACTACGAGCAGTACTTC. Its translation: CSVGTGLRDYEQYF.